These 8 T cell receptor beta chains came from one sample sequenced in a study of molecular identifiers for immune sequencing clone quantification (dated 2018 in TCRdb). The library was prepared using PCR. The sequencer listed for this sample is Illumina HiSeq 4000. TCRdb's own reprocessing of the public reads used fastp at Q25 and MiXCR and kept productive beta chains. Rows with a matching CDR3 protein are joined into one entry that keeps the most common DNA and genes. The sample profile shows about 65,000 distinct CDR3 sequences; 18% of them were found once. Together, the top ten hold about 1.4% of the sample. The sequencing input was naive CD8+ T cells from blood, with Jurkat cell RNA spiked in. The cell subset or site label for this specimen denotes: FACS-sorted CD8+CD4-CCR7+CD45RA+ naive T cells. These receptors were obtained from a human donor in good health. Some libraries in this study had Jurkat cell RNA spiked in.

There are a few counts of this clonotype. The chain joins TRBV7-7 to TRBJ2-1, with a tentative D call TRBD2 (7 bases). CDR3 size: 17 residues. CDR1 SSHAT and CDR2 FNYEAQ come from the germline V gene (reference sequence). V was pared by 5 bases and J by 9 bases, with 26 bases between. The CDR3 DNA reads TGTGCCAGCAGCCCTGGCTTGGAGCGGGGACTCAGGGGTGAGCAGTTCTTC. Protein: CASSPGLERGLRGEQFF.

Comments on this clonotype: A much larger clone lies one base from this, so it may be a read error. The chain links TRBV28 to TRBJ2-7; D gene ambiguous. Germline V gives CDR1 MDHEN, CDR2 SYDVKM. This CDR3 contains 11 residues. The DNA for the CDR3 is TGTGCCAGCAGTCCCGGTTACGAGCGGTACTTC. Translating gives CASSPGYERYF. The full variable domain, rest sourced from reference TRBV28 and TRBJ2-7, is DVKVTQSSRYLVKRTGEKVFLECVQDMDHENMFWYRQDPGLGLRLIYFSYDVKMKEKGDIPEGYSVSREKKERFSLILESASTNQTSMYLCASSPGYERYFGPGTRLTVT.

The chain joins TRBV3-1 to TRBJ2-7; either TRBD1 or TRBD2 may supply D (5 bases each). Germline loops: CDR1 LGHDT, CDR2 YNNKEL (reference sequence). The V end lost 3 bases, the J end lost 3 bases, and 9 bases lay between the germline ends. The CDR3 is 13 residues long. CDR3 region: CASSQGPVYEQYF. The CDR3 nucleotides read TGTGCCAGCAGCCAGGGACCAGTCTACGAGCAGTACTTC.

Of note for this clonotype: A much larger clone is a single base away; this may be a read error. V and J are TRBV20-1 and TRBJ1-1; D not certain. CDR3 size: 13 residues. Germline CDR1 reads DFQATT; CDR2 reads SNEGSKA (reference sequence). The CDR3 sequence is CSTRDGLRTEAFF. In DNA form, the CDR3 reads TGCAGTACTAGAGATGGACTTCGCACTGAAGCTTTCTTT.

Ten or more counts support this clonotype. The chain links TRBV4-1 to TRBJ2-3, with D unresolved. Per the germline V gene, CDR1 is MGHRA and CDR2 is YSYEKL. Trimming took 0 bases from V and 6 from J, leaving 13 bases between them. The CDR3 spans 15 residues. CDR3 coding DNA: TGCGCCAGCAGCCAAGAGCCTACTTTGGTGGATACGCAGTATTTT. Residues: CASSQEPTLVDTQYF.

In this sample, this clonotype turned up once. The CDR3: CASSIYLSSYNEQFF. For the CDR3, the DNA is TGTGCCAGTAGTATATACTTGAGCTCCTACAATGAGCAGTTCTTC. The genes are TRBV19 and TRBJ2-1; D is unclear. Germline values: CDR1 LNHDA, CDR2 SQIVND (reference sequence). The CDR3 sequence is 15 residues long. V shed 2 bases and J shed 0 bases, with 8 bases lying between them.

This clonotype was counted at least ten times. The chain links TRBV6-1 to TRBJ2-3, with D maybe TRBD1 (6 bases). The CDR3 has 17 amino acids. Germline CDR1 MNHNS, CDR2 SASEGT. V lost 4 bases and J lost 4, with 21 bases in between. The CDR3 loop reads CASSGKDRPWFADTQYF. CDR3 coding DNA: TGTGCCAGCAGTGGAAAAGACAGGCCGTGGTTTGCAGATACGCAGTATTTT.

This chain joins TRBV27 and TRBJ2-7; 11 bases are a match to TRBD2. The CDR3 totals 14 residues. Germline-derived CDR1 and CDR2 are MNHEY and SMNVEV (reference sequence). V shed 5 bases and J 4 bases; nucleotides not matched to a gene: 4. The CDR3 region has the DNA TGTGCCAGCAGTATAACTAGCGGGAGTTACGAGCAGTACTTC. Protein product: CASSITSGSYEQYF.